A selection of T cell receptor beta chains follows, all from one sample in a study of CD4 and CD8 cells across lung adenocarcinoma regions. TCRdb re-called the PCR reads through MiXCR, storing one row per CDR3 protein. The sample yields about 12,000 distinct CDR3 sequences, over 45% seen once. The specimen was CD8+ T cells from the margin of a lung tumor. These receptors all stem from a male donor with lung adenocarcinoma. The CD4 and CD8 labels of this study may be unreliable. Both conserved end residues are part of each CDR3. A D gene is named only where the DNA matches it firmly. For some rows the clone size is stated as once, few or many, or as a class when expanded; others skip it.

j_call: TRBJ2-5; cdr3_length: 13; clone_size: .; d_call: TRBD1; v_call: TRBV27; cdr3_nt: TGTGCCGGCAGGGGGAGTGGTGCCGAGGTCCTGTCTTTC; cdr3_aa: CAGRGSGAEVLSF
j_call: TRBJ2-5; cdr3_length: 16; clone_size: .; d_call: TRBD2; v_call: TRBV6-2/TRBV6-3; cdr3_nt: TGTGCCACCTGCGGGACTAGCGGGAGGGCCTGGAAGACCCAGTACTTC; cdr3_aa: CATCGTSGRAWKTQYF
j_call: TRBJ2-5; cdr3_length: 14; clone_size: .; d_call: .; v_call: TRBV7-2; cdr3_nt: TGTGCCGGGAGCCGGGTGAGTAGCGTAGACACCCAGTACTTC; cdr3_aa: CAGSRVSSVDTQYF
j_call: TRBJ2-5; cdr3_length: 14; clone_size: many; d_call: .; v_call: TRBV6-1; cdr3_nt: TGTGCCAGCAAAATAACTCTACGAGAGGGTGAGCAGTACTTC; cdr3_aa: CASKITLREGEQYF
j_call: TRBJ2-3; cdr3_length: 14; clone_size: .; d_call: .; v_call: TRBV6-1; cdr3_nt: TGTGCCAGCACCCAGGCTGTGAACACCGATGCGCAGTATTTT; cdr3_aa: CASTQAVNTDAQYF
j_call: TRBJ2-3; cdr3_length: 15; clone_size: few; d_call: .; v_call: TRBV4-1; cdr3_nt: TGCGCCAGCAGCCAAGTAAGGGATAGCACAGATACGCAGTATTTT; cdr3_aa: CASSQVRDSTDTQYF
j_call: TRBJ2-1; cdr3_length: 14; clone_size: .; d_call: TRBD2; v_call: TRBV27; cdr3_nt: TGTGCCAGTACACCGGGACTAGCGGCAGATTCGCAGTTCTTC; cdr3_aa: CASTPGLAADSQFF
j_call: TRBJ2-3; cdr3_length: 11; clone_size: .; d_call: .; v_call: TRBV10-2; cdr3_nt: TGCGGCGGCAGTGAGCCAGATACCCAGTATTTT; cdr3_aa: CGGSEPDTQYF
j_call: TRBJ1-1; cdr3_length: 13; clone_size: .; d_call: .; v_call: TRBV6-1; cdr3_nt: TGTGCCAGCAGTGTCTCGGGAGGCACTGAAGCTTTCTTT; cdr3_aa: CASSVSGGTEAFF
j_call: TRBJ2-1; cdr3_length: 12; clone_size: .; d_call: .; v_call: TRBV18; cdr3_nt: TGTGCCAGCTCGTCGGAGACGCGAGAGCAGTTCTTC; cdr3_aa: CASSSETREQFF
j_call: TRBJ2-2; cdr3_length: 13; clone_size: .; d_call: .; v_call: TRBV4-3; cdr3_nt: TGCGCCAGCAGCCAAGGGGTCGCCGGGGAGCTGTTTTTT; cdr3_aa: CASSQGVAGELFF
j_call: TRBJ2-3; cdr3_length: 13; clone_size: few; d_call: .; v_call: TRBV10-1; cdr3_nt: TGCGCCAGCAGTGAACAGTTCACAGATACGCAGTATTTT; cdr3_aa: CASSEQFTDTQYF
j_call: TRBJ2-4; cdr3_length: 16; clone_size: .; d_call: TRBD1; v_call: TRBV12-3/TRBV12-4; cdr3_nt: TGTGCCAGCACCCCGCGCCGGACAGGCCTCAAAAACATTCAGTACTTC; cdr3_aa: CASTPRRTGLKNIQYF
j_call: TRBJ2-5; cdr3_length: 15; clone_size: .; d_call: .; v_call: TRBV6-1; cdr3_nt: TGTGCCAGGGGGGACGGCAGGGGTGACAAAGATACCCAGTACTTC; cdr3_aa: CARGDGRGDKDTQYF
j_call: TRBJ2-7; cdr3_length: 15; clone_size: .; d_call: TRBD2; v_call: TRBV6-2/TRBV6-3; cdr3_nt: TGTGCCAGCAGTTACTCAGGCGGGAGGGCCTCTGAGCAGTACTTC; cdr3_aa: CASSYSGGRASEQYF
j_call: TRBJ2-5; cdr3_length: 15; clone_size: .; d_call: .; v_call: TRBV10-3; cdr3_nt: TGTGGCGGGGGTTACGGGGGCCGTGACAAAGAGACGCAGTACTTC; cdr3_aa: CGGGYGGRDKETQYF
j_call: TRBJ2-3; cdr3_length: 17; clone_size: many; d_call: TRBD2; v_call: TRBV7-8; cdr3_nt: TGTGCCAGCAGCTTAGGGCCGCGGGGGGGGTACACAGATACGCAGTATTTT; cdr3_aa: CASSLGPRGGYTDTQYF
j_call: TRBJ2-7; cdr3_length: 14; clone_size: .; d_call: .; v_call: TRBV6-1; cdr3_nt: TGTGCCAGCACCCCGGACCCCGGACGGTACGAGCAGTACTTC; cdr3_aa: CASTPDPGRYEQYF